The rows below give T cell receptor beta chains drawn from one sample of a study of cytomegalovirus exposure and HLA in healthy donors. Measured with immunoSEQ multiplex PCR; TCRdb has only the in-frame clones, and not every one. Among around 190,000 clones, just under 75% were seen once, and the ten largest hold 4% to 5%. Sequenced material: PBMCs. The source is a man aged 25 to 45 in good health and CMV-seropositive. The CDR3 runs from the conserved cysteine through the conserved F or W. Fields, in order: J gene, V gene, D gene, clone size, CDR3 protein, CDR3 DNA. D genes are given only for firm matches. Clone size is shown for a subset of rows, as once, few, many or a class of expanded clone.

j_call: TRBJ2-5; v_call: TRBV29-1; d_call: TRBD1; clone_size: NA; cdr3_aa: CSVGKAGTVGDKTQYF; cdr3_nt: TGCAGCGTTGGGAAGGCCGGGACAGTTGGGGACAAGACCCAGTACTTC
j_call: TRBJ1-3; v_call: TRBV5-5; d_call: NA; clone_size: NA; cdr3_aa: CASSLGAGSGNTIYF; cdr3_nt: TGTGCCAGCAGCTTGGGGGCAGGGTCTGGAAACACCATATATTTT
j_call: TRBJ1-5; v_call: TRBV10-3; d_call: TRBD1; clone_size: NA; cdr3_aa: CAISPMEQGAAQHF; cdr3_nt: TGTGCCATCAGCCCGATGGAACAGGGGGCGGCCCAGCATTTT
j_call: TRBJ2-1; v_call: TRBV9; d_call: NA; clone_size: NA; cdr3_aa: CASSPDSPNEQFF; cdr3_nt: TGTGCCAGCAGCCCGGACAGCCCCAATGAGCAGTTCTTC
j_call: TRBJ1-2; v_call: TRBV9; d_call: NA; clone_size: NA; cdr3_aa: CASSPTGSWGYTF; cdr3_nt: TGTGCCAGCAGCCCCACAGGAAGCTGGGGCTACACCTTC
j_call: TRBJ1-5; v_call: TRBV9; d_call: NA; clone_size: few; cdr3_aa: CASSVGWQGGNQPQHF; cdr3_nt: TGTGCCAGCAGCGTAGGATGGCAGGGCGGAAATCAGCCCCAGCATTTT
j_call: TRBJ2-7; v_call: TRBV27; d_call: NA; clone_size: NA; cdr3_aa: CASSSNPGWAYEQYF; cdr3_nt: TGTGCCAGCAGTTCGAACCCAGGTTGGGCCTACGAGCAGTACTTC
j_call: TRBJ2-3; v_call: TRBV7-3; d_call: TRBD2; clone_size: NA; cdr3_aa: CASSLNPGGDTQYF; cdr3_nt: TGTGCCAGCAGCTTAAACCCGGGGGGGGATACGCAGTATTTT
j_call: TRBJ1-2; v_call: TRBV9; d_call: TRBD1; clone_size: NA; cdr3_aa: CASSLLDRVDGYTF; cdr3_nt: TGTGCCAGCAGCCTCTTGGACAGGGTCGATGGCTACACCTTC
j_call: TRBJ1-3; v_call: TRBV9; d_call: NA; clone_size: NA; cdr3_aa: CASSPPGDTIYF; cdr3_nt: TGTGCCAGCAGCCCTCCCGGGGACACCATATATTTT
j_call: TRBJ1-2; v_call: TRBV28; d_call: NA; clone_size: few; cdr3_aa: CASSRELGGYTF; cdr3_nt: TGTGCCAGCAGTCGGGAATTAGGTGGCTACACCTTC
j_call: TRBJ2-5; v_call: TRBV6-5; d_call: TRBD1; clone_size: NA; cdr3_aa: CASRPVRGRQETQYF; cdr3_nt: TGTGCCAGCCGACCAGTGAGGGGGCGTCAAGAGACCCAGTACTTC